Sequencing of this T cell receptor (beta chain) was carried out in a study of shared clonotypes between healthy human individuals. Naive CD8 cells were CD45RO-negative, positively selected for CCR7, excluding terminally differentiated effector memory CD45RA+ cells. The protocol was immunoSEQ multiplex PCR, while the TCRdb copy is restricted to in-frame clones and leaves out a portion. The table shows millions of clones, with less than 95% occurring only once. The clonotype comes from a man between 18 and 35 years old in good health. The sequenced material came from naive CD8+ T cells sorted from blood.

The CDR3: CASSLWAGPSYEQYF. CDR3 nucleotide sequence: TGTGCCAGCAGCTTGTGGGCGGGCCCCTCCTACGAGCAGTACTTC. The chain is built from TRBV5-6 and TRBJ2-7; D may be TRBD2 (5 bases). Germline V gene data show CDR1 as SGHDT and CDR2 as YYEEEE. V was shortened by 1 base and J by 0 bases, with 11 bases between the two germline ends. The CDR3 length is 15 residues.